This is a list of T cell receptor beta chains from one sample in a study of brain T cells in children with intractable seizures. Sequencing used immunoSEQ multiplex PCR; TCRdb keeps in-frame clones, though not all of them. The sample gives around 340,000 clones, roughly 93% of which show up once; approximately 5% is in the top ten. Material: peripheral blood, obtained approximately 5 months after surgery. The receptor source for this set is a boy under three years old with tuberous sclerosis and intractable seizures. Each CDR3 is given with its conserved first and last residue. D genes are given only for firm matches.

j_gene,v_gene,d_gene,CDR3aa
TRBJ2-1,TRBV4-1,.,CASSQVLEEQFF
TRBJ1-5,TRBV30,.,CAWVDLGYQPQHF
TRBJ1-1,TRBV19,.,CASSINPELNTEAFF
TRBJ2-1,TRBV6-5,.,CASISSSFGGREFF
TRBJ1-3,TRBV24-1,.,CAEGHSCSGNTIYF
TRBJ2-5,TRBV6-2/TRBV6-3,TRBD2,CASSYSIGGAAQYF
TRBJ2-7,TRBV4-1,.,CASSQDSSQGIYEQYF
TRBJ2-6,TRBV27,.,CASSLGTGANVLTF
TRBJ1-6,TRBV7-6,.,CATRGSSYNSPLHF
TRBJ2-7,TRBV2,.,CASSEGYEQYF
TRBJ1-1,TRBV6-1,.,CASSEHWASPGTEAFF
TRBJ2-7,TRBV19,.,CASSAQRDTYYEQYF
TRBJ1-2,TRBV21-1,.,CASRRGYGYTF
TRBJ2-7,TRBV4-1,TRBD2,CASSPLPERGMRGEQYF
TRBJ2-7,TRBV6-1,.,CASSEWRYSSYEQYF
TRBJ2-7,TRBV6-6,TRBD1,CASRQKPGQESYEQYF
TRBJ1-4,TRBV6-2/TRBV6-3,.,CASSTANEKLFF
TRBJ1-2,TRBV5-1,TRBD1,CASSLGLTGGNYGYTF
TRBJ2-5,TRBV23-1,.,CASSPLRALQETQYF
TRBJ2-7,TRBV11-2,.,CASSLLGGGVYEQYF
TRBJ2-1,TRBV7-9,.,CASSLASLYNEQFF
TRBJ1-5,TRBV7-9,TRBD1,CASSLTRGGSSNQPQHF
TRBJ2-7,TRBV11-1,.,CASSLPLEYEQYF
TRBJ2-1,TRBV27,.,CASSRGLSYNEQFF